This is a list of T cell receptor beta chains from one sample in a study of T cell responses to AZD1222 COVID-19 vaccine. The method was immunoSEQ multiplex PCR; TCRdb's version includes in-frame clones alone and lacks a portion of them. The data show 150,000 or so clones, with roughly 91% seen just once and roughly 6% held by the top ten. The material sequenced was peripheral blood, taken 28 days after the second AZD1222 dose. These receptors came from an adult who received the AZD1222 COVID-19 vaccine. Each CDR3 is given with its conserved first and last residue. The order of the fields is CDR3 protein, CDR3 DNA, V gene, D gene, J gene, clone size. D genes are given only for firm matches. Size tells how often a clone was seen (once, few, many) or the class of an expanded clone, and some rows leave it out.

CDR3: CASSSKTGSRGTGELFF
DNA: TGTGCCAGCAGTTCGAAGACAGGGTCTCGCGGCACCGGGGAGCTGTTTTTT
V: TRBV6-2/TRBV6-3
D: TRBD1
J: TRBJ2-2
size: NA

CDR3: CASSSPGTDQETQYF
DNA: TGTGCCAGCAGCTCCCCCGGGACGGACCAAGAGACCCAGTACTTC
V: TRBV11-3
D: NA
J: TRBJ2-5
size: NA

CDR3: CASSRTGVNTGELFF
DNA: TGTGCCAGCAGCAGAACAGGGGTAAACACCGGGGAGCTGTTTTTT
V: TRBV7-7
D: TRBD1
J: TRBJ2-2
size: NA

CDR3: CASSPPGNLVRTQYF
DNA: TGTGCCAGCAGCCCGCCGGGCAACCTTGTGCGGACCCAGTACTTC
V: TRBV28
D: NA
J: TRBJ2-5
size: NA

CDR3: CASSQRDSWGNTIYF
DNA: TGTGCCAGCAGCCAACGGGACAGTTGGGGAAACACCATATATTTT
V: TRBV3-1/TRBV3-2
D: TRBD1
J: TRBJ1-3
size: NA

CDR3: CASSLDRGEAQYF
DNA: TGTGCCAGCAGCTTAGACAGGGGGGAGGCCCAGTACTTC
V: TRBV7-2
D: TRBD1
J: TRBJ2-5
size: few

CDR3: CASSMGVATNEKLFF
DNA: TGTGCCAGTAGTATGGGAGTCGCAACTAATGAAAAACTGTTTTTT
V: TRBV19
D: NA
J: TRBJ1-4
size: NA

CDR3: CASREGQGPDTQYF
DNA: TGTGCCAGCAGGGAGGGACAGGGGCCAGATACGCAGTATTTT
V: TRBV6-5
D: TRBD1
J: TRBJ2-3
size: NA

CDR3: CASTRLAGPGELFF
DNA: TGTGCCAGCACTCGTCTAGCGGGACCCGGGGAGCTGTTTTTT
V: TRBV28
D: TRBD2
J: TRBJ2-2
size: NA

CDR3: CAIRTVGGENSPLHF
DNA: TGTGCCATCAGGACCGTTGGGGGGGAGAATTCACCCCTCCACTTT
V: TRBV10-3
D: NA
J: TRBJ1-6
size: NA

CDR3: CASSPEAGELFF
DNA: TGTGCCAGCTCACCAGAGGCCGGGGAGCTGTTTTTT
V: TRBV18
D: NA
J: TRBJ2-2
size: NA

CDR3: CASRGDGLNTEAFF
DNA: TGTGCCAGCAGAGGGGACGGGTTGAACACTGAAGCTTTCTTT
V: TRBV7-2
D: NA
J: TRBJ1-1
size: NA

CDR3: CASTPFRTLNTEAFF
DNA: TGTGCCAGCACCCCTTTCCGCACTTTGAACACTGAAGCTTTCTTT
V: TRBV5-8
D: NA
J: TRBJ1-1
size: once

CDR3: CASSPPTRRVDEQFF
DNA: TGTGCCAGCTCACCACCGACGCGGAGGGTCGATGAGCAGTTCTTC
V: TRBV18
D: NA
J: TRBJ2-1
size: NA

CDR3: CASSPRELSGSPLHF
DNA: TGTGCCAGCTCACCACGGGAGTTATCAGGGTCACCCCTCCACTTT
V: TRBV18
D: NA
J: TRBJ1-6
size: NA

CDR3: CASSSDRNTEAFF
DNA: TGTGCCAGCAGCTCGGACAGGAACACTGAAGCTTTCTTT
V: TRBV11-2
D: NA
J: TRBJ1-1
size: NA

CDR3: CASSGGDRGWTNEKLFF
DNA: TGTGCCAGCAGTGGGGGGGACAGGGGGTGGACTAATGAAAAACTGTTTTTT
V: TRBV28
D: TRBD1
J: TRBJ1-4
size: once

CDR3: CASSYPRGQGYEQYF
DNA: TGTGCCAGCAGTTACCCCAGGGGACAGGGTTACGAGCAGTACTTC
V: TRBV6-5
D: TRBD1
J: TRBJ2-7
size: NA

CDR3: CASAGGLYNEQFF
DNA: TGTGCCAGTGCGGGGGGCCTCTACAATGAGCAGTTCTTC
V: TRBV5-4
D: TRBD2
J: TRBJ2-1
size: NA

CDR3: CASSPGLAGGLYEQYF
DNA: TGTGCCAGTAGTCCCGGACTAGCGGGGGGGTTGTACGAGCAGTACTTC
V: TRBV19
D: TRBD2
J: TRBJ2-7
size: NA

CDR3: CAIKGGSSTDTQYF
DNA: TGTGCCATCAAAGGCGGCTCTAGCACAGATACGCAGTATTTT
V: TRBV10-3
D: NA
J: TRBJ2-3
size: once

CDR3: CASSLGASYEQYF
DNA: TGTGCCAGCTCCCTCGGTGCTTCCTACGAGCAGTACTTC
V: TRBV18
D: NA
J: TRBJ2-7
size: NA

CDR3: CASSLSSTATSYNEQFF
DNA: TGTGCCAGCAGTTTATCGTCGACTGCCACGTCCTACAATGAGCAGTTCTTC
V: TRBV27
D: NA
J: TRBJ2-1
size: few

CDR3: CASSIRQGLATNEKLFF
DNA: TGTGCCAGTAGTATTCGACAGGGATTAGCAACTAATGAAAAACTGTTTTTT
V: TRBV19
D: TRBD1
J: TRBJ1-4
size: NA